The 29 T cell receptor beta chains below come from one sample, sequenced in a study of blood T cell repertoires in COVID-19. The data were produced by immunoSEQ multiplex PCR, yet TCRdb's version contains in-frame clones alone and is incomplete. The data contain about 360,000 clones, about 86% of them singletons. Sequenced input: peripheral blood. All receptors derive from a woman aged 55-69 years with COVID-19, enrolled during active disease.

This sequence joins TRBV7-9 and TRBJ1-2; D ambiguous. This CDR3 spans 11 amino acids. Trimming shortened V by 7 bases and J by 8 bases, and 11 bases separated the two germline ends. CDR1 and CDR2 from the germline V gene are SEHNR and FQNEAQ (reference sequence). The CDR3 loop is CASTNEEGYTF. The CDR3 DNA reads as TGTGCCAGCACCAATGAGGAAGGCTACACCTTC.

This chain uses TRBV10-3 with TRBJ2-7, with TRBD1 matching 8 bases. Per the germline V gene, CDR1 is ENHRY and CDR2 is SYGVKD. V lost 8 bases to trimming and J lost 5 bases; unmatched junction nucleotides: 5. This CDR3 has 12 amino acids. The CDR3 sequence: CAIRTGLNEQYF. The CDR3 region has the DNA TGTGCCATCCGGACAGGGCTGAACGAGCAGTACTTC.

The CDR3: CASSSQRGGTDTQYF. The CDR3 DNA sequence: TGTGCCAGCAGCTCCCAGCGGGGGGGAACAGATACGCAGTATTTT. This chain uses TRBV7-3 with TRBJ2-3; 10 positions match TRBD2. This CDR3 region has 15 residues. The germline V gene has CDR1 SGHTA and CDR2 FQGTGA. The V and J ends lost 4 bases and 3 bases, in that order; junction bases with no gene match: 4.

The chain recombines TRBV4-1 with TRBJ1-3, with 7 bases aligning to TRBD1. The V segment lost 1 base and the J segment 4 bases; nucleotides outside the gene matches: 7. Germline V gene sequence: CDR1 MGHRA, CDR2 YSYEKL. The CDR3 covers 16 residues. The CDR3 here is CASSQGTGFSGNTIYF. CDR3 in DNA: TGCGCCAGCAGCCAAGGGACAGGATTTTCCGGAAACACCATATATTTT.

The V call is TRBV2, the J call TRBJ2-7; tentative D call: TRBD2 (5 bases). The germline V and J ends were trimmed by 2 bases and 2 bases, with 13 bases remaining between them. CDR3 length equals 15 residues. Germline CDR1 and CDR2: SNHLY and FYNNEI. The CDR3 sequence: CASSERDPRAYEQYF. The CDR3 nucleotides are TGTGCCAGCAGTGAAAGAGACCCGAGGGCCTACGAGCAGTACTTC. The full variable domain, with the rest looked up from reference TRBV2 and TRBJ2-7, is EPEVTQTPSHQVTQMGQEVILRCVPISNHLYFYWYRQILGQKVEFLVSFYNNEISEKSEIFDDQFSVERPDGSNFTLKIRSTKLEDSAMYFCASSERDPRAYEQYFGPGTRLTVT.

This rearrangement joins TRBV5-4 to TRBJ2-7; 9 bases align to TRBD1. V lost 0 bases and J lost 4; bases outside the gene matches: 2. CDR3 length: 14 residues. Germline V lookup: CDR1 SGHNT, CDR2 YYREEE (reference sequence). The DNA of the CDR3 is TGTGCCAGCAGCTTGGCCGGACAGGGGTACGAGCAGTACTTC. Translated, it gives CASSLAGQGYEQYF.

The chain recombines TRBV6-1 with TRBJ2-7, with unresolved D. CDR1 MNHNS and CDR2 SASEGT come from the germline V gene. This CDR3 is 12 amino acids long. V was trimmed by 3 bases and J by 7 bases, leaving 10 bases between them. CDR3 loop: CASSESPGEQYF. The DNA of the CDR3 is TGTGCCAGCAGTGAGAGTCCCGGGGAGCAGTACTTC.

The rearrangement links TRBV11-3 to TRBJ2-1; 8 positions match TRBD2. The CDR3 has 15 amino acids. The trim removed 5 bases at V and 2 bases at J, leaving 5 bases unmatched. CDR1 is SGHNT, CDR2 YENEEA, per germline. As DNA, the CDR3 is TGTGCCAGCAGCCTGCGGGGGGACGCCTACAATGAGCAGTTCTTC. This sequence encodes CASSLRGDAYNEQFF.

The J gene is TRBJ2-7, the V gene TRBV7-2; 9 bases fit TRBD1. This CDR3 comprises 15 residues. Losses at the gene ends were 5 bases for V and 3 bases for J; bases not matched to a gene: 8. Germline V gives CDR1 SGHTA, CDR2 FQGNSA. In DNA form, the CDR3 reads TGTGCCAGCAGCGAGACGGGACAGGGCCTCTACGAGCAGTACTTC. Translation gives CASSETGQGLYEQYF.

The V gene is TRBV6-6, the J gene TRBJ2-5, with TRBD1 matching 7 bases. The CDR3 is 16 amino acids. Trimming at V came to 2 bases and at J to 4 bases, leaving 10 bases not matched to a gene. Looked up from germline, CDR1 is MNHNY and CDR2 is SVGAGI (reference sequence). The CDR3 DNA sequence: TGTGCCAGCAGTTACCGCACGGGACAGTTGGCAGAGACCCAGTACTTC. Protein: CASSYRTGQLAETQYF.

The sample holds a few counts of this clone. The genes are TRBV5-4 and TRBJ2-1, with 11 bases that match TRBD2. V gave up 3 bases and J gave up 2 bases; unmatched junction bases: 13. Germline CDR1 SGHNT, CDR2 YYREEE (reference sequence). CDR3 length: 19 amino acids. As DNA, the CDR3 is TGTGCCAGCAGCTCAATAGCGGGGGGGCCGGTCGGGGCCTACAATGAGCAGTTCTTC. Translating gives CASSSIAGGPVGAYNEQFF.

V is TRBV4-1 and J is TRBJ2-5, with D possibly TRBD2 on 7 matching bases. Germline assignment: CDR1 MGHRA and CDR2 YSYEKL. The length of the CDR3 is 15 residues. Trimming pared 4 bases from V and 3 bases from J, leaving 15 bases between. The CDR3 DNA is TGCGCCAGCAGCCTCACGGGGGGCGTCAAAGAGACCCAGTACTTC. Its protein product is CASSLTGGVKETQYF.

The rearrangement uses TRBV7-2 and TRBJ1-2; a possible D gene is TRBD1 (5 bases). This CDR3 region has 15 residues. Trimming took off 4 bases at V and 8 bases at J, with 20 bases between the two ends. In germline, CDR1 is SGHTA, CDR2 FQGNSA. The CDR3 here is CASSSKRGGAIGYTF. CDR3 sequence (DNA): TGTGCCAGCAGCTCAAAGCGGGGTGGGGCGATCGGCTACACCTTC.

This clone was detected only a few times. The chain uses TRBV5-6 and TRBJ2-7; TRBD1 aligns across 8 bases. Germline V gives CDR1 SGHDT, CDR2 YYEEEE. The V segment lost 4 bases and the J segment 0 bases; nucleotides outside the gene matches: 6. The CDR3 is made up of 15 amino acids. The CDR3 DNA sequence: TGTGCCAGCAGCCTCACAGGGGGATACTCCTACGAGCAGTACTTC. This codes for CASSLTGGYSYEQYF. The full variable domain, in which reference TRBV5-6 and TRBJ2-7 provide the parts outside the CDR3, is DAGVTQSPTHLIKTRGQQVTLRCSPKSGHDTVSWYQQALGQGPQFIFQYYEEEERQRGNFPDRFSGHQFPNYSSELNVNALLLGDSALYLCASSLTGGYSYEQYFGPGTRLTVT.

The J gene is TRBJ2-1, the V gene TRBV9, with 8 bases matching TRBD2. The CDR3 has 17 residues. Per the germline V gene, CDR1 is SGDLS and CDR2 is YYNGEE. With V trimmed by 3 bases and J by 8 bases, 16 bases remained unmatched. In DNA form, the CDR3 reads TGTGCCAGCAGCGACCCGACCTGGGGAGCGGGGGCCGATGAGCAGTTCTTC. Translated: CASSDPTWGAGADEQFF.

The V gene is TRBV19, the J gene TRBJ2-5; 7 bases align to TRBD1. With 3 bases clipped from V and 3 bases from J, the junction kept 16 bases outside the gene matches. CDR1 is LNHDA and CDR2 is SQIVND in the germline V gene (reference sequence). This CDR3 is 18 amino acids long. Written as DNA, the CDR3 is TGTGCCAGTAGTATCTTCATATCCCCGACAGGGTTTAAAGAGACCCAGTACTTC. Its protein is CASSIFISPTGFKETQYF.

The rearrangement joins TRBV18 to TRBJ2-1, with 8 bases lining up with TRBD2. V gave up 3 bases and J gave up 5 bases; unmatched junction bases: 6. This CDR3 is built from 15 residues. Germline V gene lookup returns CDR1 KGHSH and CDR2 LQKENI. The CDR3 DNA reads TGTGCCAGCTCACCTTTTGATAGCGGGGACAATGAGCAGTTCTTC. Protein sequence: CASSPFDSGDNEQFF.

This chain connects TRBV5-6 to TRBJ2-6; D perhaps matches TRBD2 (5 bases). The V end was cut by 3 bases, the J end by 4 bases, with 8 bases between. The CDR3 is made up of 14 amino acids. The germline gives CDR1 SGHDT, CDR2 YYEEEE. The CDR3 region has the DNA TGTGCCAGCAGCTCTAGCCGGGGGGCCAACGTCCTGACTTTC. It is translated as CASSSSRGANVLTF.

The CDR3 is CASSLDYSSYEQYF. CDR3 coding DNA: TGTGCCAGCAGCTTAGATTACAGCTCCTACGAGCAGTACTTC. The chain links TRBV7-2 to TRBJ2-7; no definite D call. The CDR3 is 14 residues long. CDR1 and CDR2 (germline): SGHTA, FQGNSA. V was trimmed by 1 base and J by 0 bases, leaving 7 bases between them.

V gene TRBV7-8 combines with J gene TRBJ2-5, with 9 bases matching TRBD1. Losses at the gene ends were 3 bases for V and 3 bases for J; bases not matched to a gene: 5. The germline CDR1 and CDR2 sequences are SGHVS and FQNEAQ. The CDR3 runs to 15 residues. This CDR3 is CASSFQGQGEETQYF. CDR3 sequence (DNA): TGTGCCAGCAGCTTTCAGGGACAGGGTGAAGAGACCCAGTACTTC.

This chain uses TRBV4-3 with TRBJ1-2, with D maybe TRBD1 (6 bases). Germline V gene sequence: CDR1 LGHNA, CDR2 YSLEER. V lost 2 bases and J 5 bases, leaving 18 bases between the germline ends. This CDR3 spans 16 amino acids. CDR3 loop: CASSQFAGAQGYGYTF. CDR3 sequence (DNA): TGCGCCAGCAGCCAATTTGCGGGGGCGCAGGGGTATGGCTACACCTTC.

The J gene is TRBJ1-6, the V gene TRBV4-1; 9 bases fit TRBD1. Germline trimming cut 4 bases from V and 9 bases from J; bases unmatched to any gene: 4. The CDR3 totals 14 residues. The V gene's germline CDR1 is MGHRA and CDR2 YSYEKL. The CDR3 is CASSLGQGFSPLHF. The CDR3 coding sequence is TGCGCCAGCAGCCTCGGACAGGGGTTTTCACCCCTCCACTTT.

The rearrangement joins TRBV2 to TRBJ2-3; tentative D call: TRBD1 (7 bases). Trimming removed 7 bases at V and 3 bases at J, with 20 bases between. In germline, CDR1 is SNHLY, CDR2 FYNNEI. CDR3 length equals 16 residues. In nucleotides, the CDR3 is TGTGCCAGCAAAGACCTAGCAGGGGGAGGTACAGATACGCAGTATTTT. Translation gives CASKDLAGGGTDTQYF.

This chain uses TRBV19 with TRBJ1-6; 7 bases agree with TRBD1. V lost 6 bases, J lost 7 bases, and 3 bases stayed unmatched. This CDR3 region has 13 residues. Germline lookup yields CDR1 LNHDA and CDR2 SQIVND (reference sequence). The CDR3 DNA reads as TGTGCCAGTAGCCAACAGGGGAATTCACCCCTCCACTTT. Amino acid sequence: CASSQQGNSPLHF.

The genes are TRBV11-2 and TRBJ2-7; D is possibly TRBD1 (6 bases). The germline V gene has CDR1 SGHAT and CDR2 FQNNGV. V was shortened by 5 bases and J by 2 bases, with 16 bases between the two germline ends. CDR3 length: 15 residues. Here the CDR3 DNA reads TGTGCCAGCAGCCCTCGAGGGACAAACCCCTACGAGCAGTACTTC. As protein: CASSPRGTNPYEQYF.

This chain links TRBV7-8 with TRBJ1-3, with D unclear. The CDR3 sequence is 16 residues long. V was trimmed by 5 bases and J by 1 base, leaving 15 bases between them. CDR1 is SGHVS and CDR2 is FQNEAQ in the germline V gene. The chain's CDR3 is CASSPREGWSGNTIYF. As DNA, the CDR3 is TGTGCCAGCAGCCCTCGGGAGGGATGGTCTGGAAACACCATATATTTT. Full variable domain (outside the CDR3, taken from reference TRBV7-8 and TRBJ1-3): GAGVSQSPRYKVAKRGQDVALRCDPISGHVSLFWYQQALGQGPEFLTYFQNEAQLDKSGLPSDRFFAERPEGSVSTLKIQRTQQEDSAVYLCASSPREGWSGNTIYFGEGSWLTVV.

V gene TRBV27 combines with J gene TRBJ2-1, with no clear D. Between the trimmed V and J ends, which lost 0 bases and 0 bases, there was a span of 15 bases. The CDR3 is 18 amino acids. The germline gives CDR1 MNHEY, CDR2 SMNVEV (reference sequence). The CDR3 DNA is TGTGCCAGCAGTTTATCTCCTTCAATGGCTAGCTCCTACAATGAGCAGTTCTTC. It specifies CASSLSPSMASSYNEQFF.

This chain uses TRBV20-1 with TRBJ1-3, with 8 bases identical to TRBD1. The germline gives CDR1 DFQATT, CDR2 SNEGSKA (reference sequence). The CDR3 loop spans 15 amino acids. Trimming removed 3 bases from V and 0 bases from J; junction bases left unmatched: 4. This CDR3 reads CSASPGGASGNTIYF. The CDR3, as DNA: TGCAGTGCTAGTCCAGGGGGCGCCTCTGGAAACACCATATATTTT.

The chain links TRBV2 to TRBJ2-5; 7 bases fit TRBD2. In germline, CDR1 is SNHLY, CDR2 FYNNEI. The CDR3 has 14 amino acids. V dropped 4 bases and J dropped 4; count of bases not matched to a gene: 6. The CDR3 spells CASSVRPGGETQYF. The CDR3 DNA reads TGTGCCAGCAGTGTCCGTCCGGGGGGAGAGACCCAGTACTTC.